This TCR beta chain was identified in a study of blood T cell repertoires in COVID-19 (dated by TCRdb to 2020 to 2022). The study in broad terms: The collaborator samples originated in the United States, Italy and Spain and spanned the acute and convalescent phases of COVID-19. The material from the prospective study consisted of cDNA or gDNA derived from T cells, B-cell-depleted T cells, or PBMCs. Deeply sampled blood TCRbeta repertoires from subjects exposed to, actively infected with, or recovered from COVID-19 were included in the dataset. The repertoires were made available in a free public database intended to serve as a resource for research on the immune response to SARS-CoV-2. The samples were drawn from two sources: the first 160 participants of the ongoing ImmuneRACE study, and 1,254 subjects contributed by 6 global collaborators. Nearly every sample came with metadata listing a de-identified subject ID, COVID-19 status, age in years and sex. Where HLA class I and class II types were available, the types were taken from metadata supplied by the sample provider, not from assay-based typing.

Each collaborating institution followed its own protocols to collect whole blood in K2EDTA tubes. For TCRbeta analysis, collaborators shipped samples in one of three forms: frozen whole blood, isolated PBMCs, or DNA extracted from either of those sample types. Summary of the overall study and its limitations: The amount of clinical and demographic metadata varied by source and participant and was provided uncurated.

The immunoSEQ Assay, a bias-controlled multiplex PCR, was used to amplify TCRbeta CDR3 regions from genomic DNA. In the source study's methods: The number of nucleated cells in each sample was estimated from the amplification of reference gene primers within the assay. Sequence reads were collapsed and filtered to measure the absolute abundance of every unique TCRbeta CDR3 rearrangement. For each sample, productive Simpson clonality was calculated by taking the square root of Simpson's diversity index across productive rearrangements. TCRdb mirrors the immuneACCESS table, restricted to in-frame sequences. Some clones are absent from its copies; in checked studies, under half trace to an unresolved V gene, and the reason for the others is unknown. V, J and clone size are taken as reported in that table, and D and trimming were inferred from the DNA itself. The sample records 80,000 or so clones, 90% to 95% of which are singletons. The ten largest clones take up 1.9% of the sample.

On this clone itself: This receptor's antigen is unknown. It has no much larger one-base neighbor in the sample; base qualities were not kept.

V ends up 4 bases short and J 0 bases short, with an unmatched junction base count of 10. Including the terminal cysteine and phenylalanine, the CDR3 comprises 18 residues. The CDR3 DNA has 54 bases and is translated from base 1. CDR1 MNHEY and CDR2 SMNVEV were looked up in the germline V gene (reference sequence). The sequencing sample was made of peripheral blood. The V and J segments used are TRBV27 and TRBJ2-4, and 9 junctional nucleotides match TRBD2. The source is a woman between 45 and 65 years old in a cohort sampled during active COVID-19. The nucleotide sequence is TGTGCCAGCAGTTCTCGGACTAGCGCGATACTAGCCAAAAACATTCAGTACTTC. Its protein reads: CASSSRTSAILAKNIQYF.